The sequence of this T cell receptor (beta chain) was determined in a study of response to subunit inactivated influenza vaccine (dated 2018 in TCRdb). Looking at the study overall: The study used deep quantitative T cell receptor repertoire profiling to track responses to a trivalent subunit inactivated influenza vaccine. Beyond this particular receptor, the publication reports: The authors proposed that each seasonal influenza vaccination may bring in only a limited number of new T cells.

As regards this clonotype: Its specific antigen is unknown. Per-nucleotide qualities are absent, and no much larger clonotype sits a single base away.

Based on the germline V gene, the CDR1 and CDR2 sequences are MDHEN and SYDVKM. V is pared back by 7 bases and J by 3 bases, with 10 bases lying between the germline termini. There are 13 amino acids in the CDR3, from cysteine to phenylalanine inclusive. Only the CDR3 portion is preserved as DNA: 39 bases, with reading frame beginning at the first base. Library preparation used RT-PCR. Sequencing instrument: Illumina HiSeq 2500. In TCRdb, the public reads were trimmed at Q25 with fastp and aligned with MiXCR, with productive beta chains retained. All rows with the same CDR3 protein become a single entry with the most common DNA and genes. The sample profile shows some 600,000 distinct CDR3 sequences; around 15% of them were found once. Around 7.6% of the sample belongs to the ten largest clones.

The sequence came from a man aged 50 to 59 who received an inactivated influenza vaccine. Donor details come from another sample of the same person, matched by shared clones. The material was PBMCs from blood, obtained approximately 15 days before vaccination. Recombination joined TRBV28 with TRBJ1-3; the D gene assignment is ambiguous. The DNA sequence is TGTGCCAGCAACAAAGGAGGTGGAAACACCATATATTTT. This translates into CASNKGGGNTIYF.